The present T cell receptor beta chain was sequenced within a study of blood T cell repertoires in COVID-19. This CDR3 contains 16 residues. In germline, CDR1 is SGHRS, CDR2 YFSETQ. V lost 4 bases, J lost 4 bases, and 20 bases lay in between. Study processing details: Amplification of reference gene primers provided the estimated nucleated cell counts. TCRdb's table, derived via immunoSEQ multiplex PCR, lists solely in-frame clones and lacks some. V, J and clone size are those of that table, while D and trimming were read from the DNA. The repertoire holds fewer than 250,000 clones, with about 83% as singletons.

The genes are TRBV5-1 and TRBJ1-1, with a weak D call TRBD1 (5 bases). The sample was PBMCs or T cells enriched from blood (not recorded which). This TCR came from a woman aged 45-65 years who had been exposed to COVID-19. The CDR3, as DNA: TGCGCCAGCAGCCTTCCTAGTACCCAAGGGGCCACTGAAGCTTTCTTT. Translating gives CASSLPSTQGATEAFF.